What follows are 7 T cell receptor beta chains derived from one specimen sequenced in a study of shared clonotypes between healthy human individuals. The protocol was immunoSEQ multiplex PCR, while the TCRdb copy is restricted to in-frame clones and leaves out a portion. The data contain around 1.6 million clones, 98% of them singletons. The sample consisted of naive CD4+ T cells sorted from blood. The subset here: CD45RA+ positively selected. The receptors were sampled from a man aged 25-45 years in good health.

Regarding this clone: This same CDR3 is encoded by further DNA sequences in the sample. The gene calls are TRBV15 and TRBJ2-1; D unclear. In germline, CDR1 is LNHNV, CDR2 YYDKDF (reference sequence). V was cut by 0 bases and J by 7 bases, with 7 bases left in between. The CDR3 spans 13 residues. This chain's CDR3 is CATSRDLSNEQFF. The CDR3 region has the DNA TGTGCCACCAGCAGAGATTTAAGTAATGAGCAGTTCTTC. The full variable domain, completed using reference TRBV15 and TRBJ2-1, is DAMVIQNPRYQVTQFGKPVTLSCSQTLNHNVMYWYQQKSSQAPKLLFHYYDKDFNNEADTPDNFQSRRPNTSFCFLDIRSPGLGDTAMYLCATSRDLSNEQFFGPGTRLTVL.

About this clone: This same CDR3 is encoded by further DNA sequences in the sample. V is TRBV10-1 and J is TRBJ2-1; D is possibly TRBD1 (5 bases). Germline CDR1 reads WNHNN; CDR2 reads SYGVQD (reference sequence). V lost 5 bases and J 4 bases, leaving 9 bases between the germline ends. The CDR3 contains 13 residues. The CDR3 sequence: CASSRDSYNEQFF. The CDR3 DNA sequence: TGCGCCAGCAGTAGAGACAGTTACAATGAGCAGTTCTTC.

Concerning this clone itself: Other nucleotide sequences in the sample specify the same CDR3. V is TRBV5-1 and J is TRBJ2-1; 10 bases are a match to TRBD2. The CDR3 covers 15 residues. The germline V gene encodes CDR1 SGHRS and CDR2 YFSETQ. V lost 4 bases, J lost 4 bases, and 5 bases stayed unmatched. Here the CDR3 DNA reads TGCGCCAGCAGCCAAACTAGCGGGACTTACAATGAGCAGTTCTTC. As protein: CASSQTSGTYNEQFF.

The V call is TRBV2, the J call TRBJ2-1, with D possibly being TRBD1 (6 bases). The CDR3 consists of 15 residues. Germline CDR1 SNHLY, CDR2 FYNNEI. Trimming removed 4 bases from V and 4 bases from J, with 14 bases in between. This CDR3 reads CASSGALQGYNEQFF. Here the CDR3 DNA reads TGTGCCAGCAGTGGGGCCTTACAGGGTTACAATGAGCAGTTCTTC. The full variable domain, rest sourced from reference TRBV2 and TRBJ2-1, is EPEVTQTPSHQVTQMGQEVILRCVPISNHLYFYWYRQILGQKVEFLVSFYNNEISEKSEIFDDQFSVERPDGSNFTLKIRSTKLEDSAMYFCASSGALQGYNEQFFGPGTRLTVL.

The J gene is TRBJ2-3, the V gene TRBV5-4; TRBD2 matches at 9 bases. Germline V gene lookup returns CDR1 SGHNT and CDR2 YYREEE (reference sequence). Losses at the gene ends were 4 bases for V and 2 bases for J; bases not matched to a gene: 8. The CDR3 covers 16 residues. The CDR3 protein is CASSTKREVYTDTQYF. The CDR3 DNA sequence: TGTGCCAGCAGCACGAAGCGGGAGGTTTACACAGATACGCAGTATTTT.

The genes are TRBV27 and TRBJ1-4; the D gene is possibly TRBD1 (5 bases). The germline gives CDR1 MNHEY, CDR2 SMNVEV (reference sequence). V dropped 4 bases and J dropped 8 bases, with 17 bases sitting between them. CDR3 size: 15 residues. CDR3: CASSSSAGKAEKLFF. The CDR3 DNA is TGTGCCAGCAGTTCATCCGCAGGGAAGGCAGAAAAACTGTTTTTT. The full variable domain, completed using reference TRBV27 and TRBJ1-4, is EAQVTQNPRYLITVTGKKLTVTCSQNMNHEYMSWYRQDPGLGLRQIYYSMNVEVTDKGDVPEGYKVSRKEKRNFPLILESPSPNQTSLYFCASSSSAGKAEKLFFGSGTQLSVL.

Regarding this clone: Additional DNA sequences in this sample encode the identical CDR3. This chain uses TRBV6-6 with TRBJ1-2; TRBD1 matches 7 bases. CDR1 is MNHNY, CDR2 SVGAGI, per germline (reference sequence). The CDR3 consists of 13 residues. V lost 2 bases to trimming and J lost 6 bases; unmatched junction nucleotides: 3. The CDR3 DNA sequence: TGTGCCAGCAGTTACGGAGGGGGCGATGGCTACACCTTC. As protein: CASSYGGGDGYTF.